The 19 T cell receptor beta chains below all came from one sample that was sequenced in a study of identical twins. TCRdb used MiXCR to reprocess the 5' RACE reads, holding one entry per CDR3 protein. The sample lists about 660,000 distinct CDR3 sequences, 8% to 9% seen once, with around 0.98% in the top ten. The sample was also reused in another study, on yellow fever vaccine responses in identical twins.

Sequencing was carried out using PBMCs. All receptors derive from a woman in her late teens or twenties in good health.

The chain couples TRBV6-1 to TRBJ1-3; D is perhaps TRBD1 (6 bases). This CDR3 is built from 13 residues. V dropped 8 bases and J dropped 2 bases, with 10 bases sitting between them. CDR1 and CDR2 (germline): MNHNS, SASEGT. CDR3 nucleotides: TGTGCCAGCGCTCGGGACACTGGAAACACCATATATTTT. This sequence encodes CASARDTGNTIYF.

This clonotype has ten or more counts. The chain uses TRBV28 and TRBJ1-4; D call uncertain. Trimming removed 7 bases from V and 4 bases from J, with 10 bases in between. The germline gives CDR1 MDHEN, CDR2 SYDVKM. CDR3 length: 13 residues. CDR3 protein: CASKSTFNEKLFF. The CDR3, as DNA: TGTGCCAGCAAATCCACTTTTAATGAAAAACTGTTTTTT.

J is TRBJ2-1 and V is TRBV2; the match to TRBD2 covers 16 bases. CDR3 length: 18 residues. Germline V CDR1 and CDR2: SNHLY, FYNNEI. The CDR3 nucleotides read TGTACCATCAGAGCCGGGACTAGCGGGGGGGCAAACTGGAATGAGCAGTTCTTC. Its translation: CTIRAGTSGGANWNEQFF.

This clonotype has only a few counts. The V and J genes are TRBV7-9 and TRBJ2-2; 9 bases are a match to TRBD1. There are 14 residues in the CDR3. Trimming cost V 10 bases and J 5 bases; bases outside gene matches: 8. Germline lookup yields CDR1 SEHNR and CDR2 FQNEAQ (reference sequence). The CDR3 DNA is TGTGCCACCCAATCCGGGACAGGGACCGGGGAGCTGTTTTTT. It encodes CATQSGTGTGELFF. Combining the CDR3 with reference TRBV7-9 and TRBJ2-2 gives the whole variable domain DTGVSQNPRHKITKRGQNVTFRCDPISEHNRLYWYRQTLGQGPEFLTYFQNEAQLEKSRLLSDRFSAERPKGSFSTLEIQRTEQGDSAMYLCATQSGTGTGELFFGEGSRLTVL.

This clonotype turned up a few times. J is TRBJ2-5 and V is TRBV2; TRBD2 matches at 13 bases. Germline trimming cut 4 bases from V and 1 base from J; bases unmatched to any gene: 21. The CDR3 runs to 22 residues. CDR1 and CDR2 from the germline V gene are SNHLY and FYNNEI. CDR3: CASSARDSRTSGSSGRQETQYF. The CDR3 DNA follows: TGTGCCAGCAGTGCCCGGGACTCGCGGACTAGCGGGAGTAGCGGACGCCAAGAGACCCAGTACTTC.

This clonotype was counted only a few times. The V gene is TRBV20-1, the J gene TRBJ2-1; 10 bases are shared with TRBD2. CDR1 and CDR2 from the germline V gene are DFQATT and SNEGSKA (reference sequence). The CDR3 sequence is 14 residues long. Losses at the gene ends were 0 bases for V and 6 bases for J; bases not matched to a gene: 2. The CDR3 sequence: CSARDVAGGNEQFF. The CDR3 bases are TGCAGTGCTAGAGACGTAGCGGGAGGCAATGAGCAGTTCTTC.

This clonotype was seen at least ten times. The chain combines TRBV3-1 with TRBJ2-7, with 8 bases fitting TRBD1. Per germline, CDR1 LGHDT and CDR2 YNNKEL (reference sequence). There are 15 residues in the CDR3. Trimming at V came to 3 bases and at J to 4 bases, leaving 8 bases not matched to a gene. CDR3 bases: TGTGCCAGCAGCCACTCGGGACAGGATCCGTACGAGCAGTACTTC. This encodes CASSHSGQDPYEQYF.

Here the CDR3 reads CASSGTAVSYEQYF. CDR3 sequence (DNA): TGTGCCAGCAGCGGGACAGCGGTTTCCTACGAGCAGTACTTC. The rearrangement joins TRBV12-3 or TRBV12-4 to TRBJ2-7, with TRBD1 matching 7 bases. The CDR3 length is 14 residues. V shed 6 bases and J 1 base; nucleotides not matched to a gene: 6.

Only a few counts were recorded for this clonotype. This chain uses TRBV5-6 with TRBJ2-7, with D perhaps being TRBD1 or TRBD2 (6 bases each). This CDR3 spans 13 amino acids. The germline CDR1 and CDR2 sequences are SGHDT and YYEEEE. Trimming cost V 4 bases and J 7 bases, with 15 bases left between them. The chain's CDR3 is CASSPMGAGEQYF. CDR3 sequence (DNA): TGTGCCAGCAGCCCCATGGGGGCGGGGGAGCAGTACTTC.

This clonotype has at least ten counts. This chain joins TRBV20-1 and TRBJ2-2; maybe TRBD2 (6 bases). The CDR3 is made up of 16 amino acids. The germline V gene has CDR1 DFQATT and CDR2 SNEGSKA (reference sequence). The V end was cut by 0 bases, the J end by 3 bases, with 14 bases between. Here the CDR3 DNA reads TGCAGTGCTAGAGATCAAAGTTCGGGGGACACCGGGGAGCTGTTTTTT. This codes for CSARDQSSGDTGELFF.

The CDR3 DNA sequence: TGCGCCAGCAGCCATCGGCCGGGACAGAGAGCTGGAAGAAACCAAGAGACCCAGTACTTC. It specifies CASSHRPGQRAGRNQETQYF. This rearrangement joins TRBV5-1 to TRBJ2-5; 7 bases match TRBD1. The CDR3 covers 20 residues. Germline assignment: CDR1 SGHRS and CDR2 YFSETQ. Trimming at V came to 4 bases and at J to 0 bases, leaving 21 bases not matched to a gene.

Only a few counts were recorded for this clonotype. The genes are TRBV4-3 and TRBJ2-3, with 14 bases that match TRBD2. The CDR3 runs to 17 residues. The ends lost 3 bases at V and 4 bases at J; junction bases unmatched: 6. Germline assignment: CDR1 LGHNA and CDR2 YSLEER. The CDR3 sequence: CASSHPGLAGEADTQYF. In DNA, the CDR3 is TGCGCCAGCAGCCACCCGGGACTAGCGGGAGAGGCAGATACGCAGTATTTT.

As concerns this clonotype: A read error may produce the germline difference seen at one junction end. The chain couples TRBV12-3 or TRBV12-4 to TRBJ2-1; 7 bases fit TRBD2. CDR3 length: 18 residues. DNA of the CDR3: TGTGCCATCAGTTTAGATTTGGCTAGCGGTAGCTCCTACAATGAGCAGTTCTTC. Its protein is CAISLDLASGSSYNEQFF.

The rearrangement links TRBV28 to TRBJ2-2; the match to TRBD2 covers 10 bases. The J segment lost 3 bases and the V segment lost 7 bases, leaving 8 bases of the junction unmatched. The germline gives CDR1 MDHEN, CDR2 SYDVKM. The CDR3 spans 16 residues. The CDR3 bases are TGTGCCAGCATCCTCAACAGCGGGGGGGACACCGGGGAGCTGTTTTTT. Amino acid sequence: CASILNSGGDTGELFF.

CDR3 DNA sequence: TGTGCCAGCAGCTATCCGGGGACAGATACAGATACGCAGTATTTT. Its translation is CASSYPGTDTDTQYF. The chain recombines TRBV7-9 with TRBJ2-3; 7 bases are shared with TRBD1. Trimming took 4 bases from V and 3 from J; bases not matched to a gene: 7. CDR1 is SEHNR and CDR2 is FQNEAQ in the germline V gene (reference sequence). The CDR3 is made up of 15 amino acids.

This clonotype has at least ten counts. This rearrangement joins TRBV4-1 to TRBJ2-7; TRBD2 agrees at 7 bases. CDR3 size: 16 residues. V dropped 0 bases and J dropped 3; count of bases not matched to a gene: 8. The germline V gene encodes CDR1 MGHRA and CDR2 YSYEKL. The CDR3 protein is CASSQDRKRGDYEQYF. In DNA form, the CDR3 reads TGCGCCAGCAGCCAAGATCGAAAACGGGGGGACTACGAGCAGTACTTC.

This clonotype turned up a few times. This chain connects TRBV5-1 to TRBJ2-2; either TRBD1 or TRBD2 may supply D (5 bases each). CDR1 and CDR2 from the germline V gene are SGHRS and YFSETQ. V was trimmed by 4 bases and J by 3 bases, leaving 16 bases between them. The CDR3 is made up of 16 amino acids. The CDR3 nucleotides read TGCGCCAGCAGCCCTGGAATGGGGGTGGACACCGGGGAGCTGTTTTTT. Amino acid sequence: CASSPGMGVDTGELFF. The full variable domain, its missing parts supplied by reference TRBV5-1 and TRBJ2-2, is KAGVTQTPRYLIKTRGQQVTLSCSPISGHRSVSWYQQTPGQGLQFLFEYFSETQRNKGNFPGRFSGRQFSNSRSEMNVSTLELGDSALYLCASSPGMGVDTGELFFGEGSRLTVL.

This clonotype came up a few times. The chain uses TRBV19 and TRBJ2-3, with 9 bases that match TRBD2. V dropped 5 bases and J dropped 4; count of bases not matched to a gene: 7. The germline gives CDR1 LNHDA, CDR2 SQIVND (reference sequence). The CDR3 is 15 amino acids. The CDR3 DNA reads as TGTGCCAGTAGTCCTAGCGGGGCCCGTGCAGATACGCAGTATTTT. Translating gives CASSPSGARADTQYF.

This clonotype was seen a handful of times. This chain uses TRBV4-1 with TRBJ2-1, with 7 bases matching TRBD2. J lost 0 bases, V lost 11 bases, and 13 bases had no gene match. The CDR3 has 16 residues. Germline V gene sequence: CDR1 MGHRA, CDR2 YSYEKL. The CDR3 is CAPGGTPASSYNEQFF. The CDR3 nucleotides are TGCGCCCCCGGGGGGACTCCTGCAAGCTCCTACAATGAGCAGTTCTTC.